The rows below give T cell receptor beta chains drawn from one sample of a study of human T cells and chemical hapten exposure. TCRdb reprocessed the RACE reads via MiXCR and lists one record per CDR3 protein. The profile covers tens of thousands of distinct CDR3 sequences, with 9.3% appearing a single time and roughly 13% taken by the ten largest. Sequenced material: whole blood, taken in connection with sensitization to the hapten diphenylcyclopropenone (DPC). These receptors all come from a middle-aged woman with alopecia areata. Some clones in this sample may be carry-over from other donors' samples. CDR3s include the opening cysteine and the closing phenylalanine or tryptophan. D genes are given only for firm matches. Size values are once, few and many counts, or a class for expanded clones, and some rows have none.

TRBD2	many	TRBV3-1	TRBJ2-3	CASSQRGSTDTQYF	TGTGCCAGCAGTCAGCGGGGAAGCACAGATACGCAGTATTTT
TRBD1	many	TRBV5-4	TRBJ1-2	CASTRDKGAAGYTF	TGTGCCAGCACCCGGGACAAGGGGGCCGCTGGCTACACCTTC
NA	many	TRBV12-3/TRBV12-4	TRBJ1-6	CASSTTYNSPLHF	TGTGCCAGCAGTACCACCTATAATTCACCCCTCCACTTT
NA	NA	TRBV9	TRBJ1-6	CASSEGGPPLHF	TGTGCCAGCAGCGAGGGAGGCCCACCCCTCCACTTT
NA	many	TRBV4-1	TRBJ2-5	CASSHGQDYQETQYF	TGCGCCAGCAGCCACGGCCAGGACTACCAAGAGACCCAGTACTTC
NA	NA	TRBV5-1	TRBJ2-2	CASSSLDSRDTGELFF	TGCGCCAGCAGCTCCCTGGACAGTCGCGACACCGGGGAGCTGTTTTTT
NA	many	TRBV6-4	TRBJ2-6	CASSDNSGANVLTF	TGTGCCAGCAGTGACAACTCTGGGGCCAACGTCCTGACTTTC
TRBD1	few	TRBV20-1	TRBJ2-7	CSARPGTGGLYEQYF	TGCAGTGCTAGGCCCGGGACAGGGGGCCTCTACGAGCAGTACTTC
TRBD2	many	TRBV4-2	TRBJ2-5	CASSPGTSDGSETQYF	TGTGCCAGCAGCCCAGGGACTAGCGATGGTTCAGAGACCCAGTACTTC
TRBD1	many	TRBV5-1	TRBJ1-4	CASSSGQGREKLFF	TGCGCCAGCAGCTCGGGACAGGGGAGGGAAAAACTGTTTTTT
NA	NA	TRBV5-1	TRBJ2-2	CASSLSSGVNTGELFF	TGCGCCAGCAGCTTGAGTTCCGGCGTGAACACCGGGGAGCTGTTTTTT
NA	few	TRBV6-5	TRBJ1-2	CASSYARTNIGGYTF	TGTGCCAGCAGTTACGCCCGGACGAACATCGGGGGCTACACCTTC
NA	many	TRBV29-1	TRBJ2-5	CSAGGTPETQYF	TGCAGCGCCGGGGGAACCCCGGAGACCCAGTACTTC
TRBD1	few	TRBV5-1	TRBJ1-6	CASSQTTGDNSPLHF	TGCGCCAGCAGCCAGACGACAGGGGATAATTCACCCCTCCACTTT
NA	many	TRBV12-3/TRBV12-4	TRBJ2-1	CASSLAGNEQFF	TGTGCCAGCAGTTTAGCGGGCAATGAGCAGTTCTTC
NA	many	TRBV5-1	TRBJ2-2	CASSRDGGQGELFF	TGCGCCAGCAGCCGCGACGGGGGGCAAGGGGAGCTGTTTTTT
NA	many	TRBV27	TRBJ1-6	CASVVPGLGRYSYNSPLHF	TGTGCCAGCGTGGTGCCCGGACTGGGGCGATATAGCTATAATTCACCCCTCCACTTT
NA	many	TRBV30	TRBJ2-4	CAWSVNGGPGGAKNIQYF	TGTGCCTGGAGTGTGAACGGGGGGCCGGGCGGGGCCAAAAACATTCAGTACTTC
NA	many	TRBV5-4	TRBJ2-3	CASSPAPNPTDTQYF	TGTGCCAGCAGCCCTGCCCCCAACCCCACAGATACGCAGTATTTT
NA	few	TRBV24-1	TRBJ1-5	CASVRRGNQPQHF	TGTGCCAGTGTTAGGCGGGGCAATCAGCCCCAGCATTTT
NA	few	TRBV12-3/TRBV12-4	TRBJ2-2	CASSPSPAGELFF	TGTGCCAGCAGTCCCAGTCCGGCCGGGGAGCTGTTTTTT
NA	NA	TRBV5-1	TRBJ1-1	CASSLERGSPSGAFF	TGCGCCAGCAGCTTGGAGCGGGGGAGTCCGTCCGGAGCTTTCTTT
NA	NA	TRBV7-9	TRBJ1-4	CASSLAMGRPNEKLFF	TGTGCCAGCAGCTTAGCGATGGGCAGACCTAATGAAAAACTGTTTTTT
NA	many	TRBV7-9	TRBJ1-1	CASSGGFPNAEAFF	TGTGCCAGCAGTGGGGGCTTCCCCAACGCTGAAGCTTTCTTT
NA	many	TRBV29-1	TRBJ1-6	CSVGEQAYSPLHF	TGCAGCGTTGGAGAACAAGCATATTCACCCCTCCACTTT
TRBD2	many	TRBV4-1	TRBJ2-3	CASSHRLASYVDTQYF	TGCGCCAGCAGCCACCGACTAGCCTCCTATGTAGATACGCAGTATTTT
NA	many	TRBV12-3/TRBV12-4	TRBJ2-2	CAIGSGTTNTGELFF	TGTGCCATCGGGTCCGGGACAACGAACACCGGGGAGCTGTTTTTT
NA	many	TRBV20-1	TRBJ1-1	CSAFRQAGGTEAFF	TGCAGTGCTTTCAGACAGGCCGGGGGCACTGAAGCTTTCTTT
TRBD1	many	TRBV6-2/TRBV6-3	TRBJ1-3	CASSSPGQLNTIYF	TGTGCCAGCAGTTCCCCGGGACAGCTAAACACCATATATTTT
TRBD1	few	TRBV5-8	TRBJ2-5	CASSRGRGIQETQYF	TGTGCCAGCAGCCGGGGCAGGGGGATCCAAGAGACCCAGTACTTC
NA	NA	TRBV7-9	TRBJ1-2	CASSSPGDYGYTF	TGTGCCAGCAGCTCACCTGGCGACTATGGCTACACCTTC
NA	NA	TRBV14	TRBJ2-7	CASSLRLGSAYEQYF	TGTGCCAGCAGCCTTCGATTAGGGTCAGCCTACGAGCAGTACTTC
NA	few	TRBV7-2	TRBJ2-3	CASRQGGTDTQYF	TGTGCCAGCAGACAGGGCGGCACAGATACGCAGTATTTT
TRBD1	many	TRBV6-6	TRBJ1-4	CASSYTSRDRGKLFF	TGTGCCAGCAGTTACACGTCCCGGGACAGGGGCAAACTGTTTTTT
TRBD2	few	TRBV29-1	TRBJ2-7	CSVEGIGLAGYEQYF	TGCAGCGTTGAAGGAATAGGACTAGCGGGATACGAGCAGTACTTC